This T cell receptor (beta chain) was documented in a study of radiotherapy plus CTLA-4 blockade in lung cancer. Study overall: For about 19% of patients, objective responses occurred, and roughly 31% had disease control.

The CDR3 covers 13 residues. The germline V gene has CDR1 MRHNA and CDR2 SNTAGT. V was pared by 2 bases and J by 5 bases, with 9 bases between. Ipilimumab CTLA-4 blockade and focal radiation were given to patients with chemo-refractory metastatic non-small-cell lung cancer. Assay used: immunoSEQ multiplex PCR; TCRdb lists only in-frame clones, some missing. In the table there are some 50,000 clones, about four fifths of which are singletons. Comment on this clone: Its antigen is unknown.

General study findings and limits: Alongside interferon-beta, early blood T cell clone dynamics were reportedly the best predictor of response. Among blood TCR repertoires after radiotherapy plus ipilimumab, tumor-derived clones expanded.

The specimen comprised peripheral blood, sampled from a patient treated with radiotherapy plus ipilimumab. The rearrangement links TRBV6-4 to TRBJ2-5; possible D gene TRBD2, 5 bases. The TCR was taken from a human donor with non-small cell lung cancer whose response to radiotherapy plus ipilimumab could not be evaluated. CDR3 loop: CASSDRPGETQYF. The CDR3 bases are TGTGCCAGCAGTGACCGGCCGGGGGAGACCCAGTACTTC.